The 27 T cell receptor beta chains below come from one sample, sequenced in a study of blood T cell repertoires in COVID-19. Only in-frame clones appear in the TCRdb table, and some are missing; sequencing was by immunoSEQ multiplex PCR. The table shows about 310,000 clones, with nearly 90% occurring only once. Material: peripheral blood. These receptors were taken from a woman aged 40 to 49 with COVID-19, enrolled during active disease.

This rearrangement joins TRBV27 to TRBJ1-5; perhaps TRBD1 as D (5 bases). Germline-derived CDR1 and CDR2 are MNHEY and SMNVEV (reference sequence). With 3 bases removed from V and 6 bases from J, the gap between germline ends came to 12 bases. The CDR3 covers 14 residues. This CDR3 reads CASSLWGLGQPQHF. As DNA, the CDR3 is TGTGCCAGCAGTTTGTGGGGCCTTGGTCAGCCCCAGCATTTT.

The chain uses TRBV7-9 and TRBJ1-2, with D possibly matching TRBD1 (5 bases). CDR3 length: 14 amino acids. V dropped 7 bases and J dropped 8 bases, with 20 bases sitting between them. CDR1 and CDR2 (germline): SEHNR, FQNEAQ (reference sequence). The CDR3 DNA is TGTGCCAGCATCCCAATCTCGGGGGAGGGAGGCTACACCTTC. Translating it yields CASIPISGEGGYTF.

V and J are TRBV18 and TRBJ2-5; TRBD2 matches 7 bases. Trimming cost V 3 bases and J 0 bases; bases outside gene matches: 1. This CDR3 is built from 14 residues. CDR1 and CDR2 from the germline V gene are KGHSH and LQKENI. The CDR3 nucleotides read TGTGCCAGCTCACCCACTAGCGACCAAGAGACCCAGTACTTC. Its translation: CASSPTSDQETQYF.

This clone was observed once. The V call is TRBV9, the J call TRBJ1-4; TRBD1 matches at 9 bases. Per germline, CDR1 SGDLS and CDR2 YYNGEE. The CDR3 is 15 residues long. With V trimmed by 3 bases and J by 8 bases, 8 bases remained unmatched. The CDR3 is CASSAGQGRWEKLFF. DNA for the CDR3: TGTGCCAGCAGCGCCGGACAGGGGAGGTGGGAAAAACTGTTTTTT. The full variable domain, rest sourced from reference TRBV9 and TRBJ1-4, is DSGVTQTPKHLITATGQRVTLRCSPRSGDLSVYWYQQSLDQGLQFLIQYYNGEERAKGNILERFSAQQFPDLHSELNLSSLELGDSALYFCASSAGQGRWEKLFFGSGTQLSVL.

The chain employs TRBV5-1 and TRBJ2-5; D gene uncertain. CDR1 and CDR2 (germline): SGHRS, YFSETQ. The CDR3 is 14 residues long. V lost 0 bases and J lost 2, with 8 bases in between. DNA for the CDR3: TGCGCCAGCAGCTTGGGTGCCAGGCAAGAGACCCAGTACTTC. This sequence encodes CASSLGARQETQYF.

The rearrangement joins TRBV27 to TRBJ1-4; 7 nucleotides align to TRBD1. Germline V CDR1 and CDR2: MNHEY, SMNVEV (reference sequence). V lost 4 bases, J lost 5 bases, and 4 bases stayed unmatched. The CDR3 is 14 residues long. The CDR3 coding sequence is TGTGCCAGCAGTTCAGGGGGAGTCAATGAAAAACTGTTTTTT. Translating gives CASSSGGVNEKLFF.

This clone is a singleton in its sample. The rearrangement joins TRBV9 to TRBJ1-5; a weak D match, TRBD1 (6 bases). The CDR3 contains 15 residues. Germline V gene data show CDR1 as SGDLS and CDR2 as YYNGEE. V lost 5 bases to trimming and J lost 0 bases, with 12 bases between them. CDR3 sequence: CASSQQGDSNQPQHF. CDR3 nucleotide sequence: TGTGCCAGCAGTCAACAGGGAGATAGCAATCAGCCCCAGCATTTT.

This rearrangement joins TRBV10-3 to TRBJ1-3; possible D gene TRBD1, 6 bases. The CDR3 has 16 amino acids. Germline CDR1 ENHRY, CDR2 SYGVKD. The V gene lost 2 bases and the J gene lost 0 bases, with 11 bases spanning the gap. CDR3 sequence reads: CAISERRGNSGNTIYF. Here the CDR3 DNA reads TGTGCCATCAGTGAGCGTAGGGGGAACTCTGGAAACACCATATATTTT.

V is TRBV6-5 and J is TRBJ2-6; weak D call: TRBD1 (6 bases). The germline CDR1 and CDR2 sequences are MNHEY and SVGAGI. Trimming took 4 bases from V and 1 from J, leaving 8 bases between them. CDR3 size: 15 residues. CDR3 sequence (DNA): TGTGCCAGCAGTTCCAGGGGTTCTGGGGCCAACGTCCTGACTTTC. Encoded protein: CASSSRGSGANVLTF.

The chain couples TRBV27 to TRBJ1-1; 8 nucleotides line up with TRBD1. The CDR3 sequence is 17 residues long. From germline, CDR1 is MNHEY and CDR2 SMNVEV (reference sequence). After removal of 6 bases from V and 4 bases from J, the junction contained 16 bases not matched to a gene. This CDR3 is CASSPWTGLGWGTEAFF. CDR3 nucleotide sequence: TGTGCCAGCAGCCCCTGGACAGGGTTGGGCTGGGGCACTGAAGCTTTCTTT.

The chain uses TRBV2 and TRBJ2-1, with 13 positions matching TRBD2. The ends lost 9 bases at V and 8 bases at J; junction bases unmatched: 7. Germline CDR1 is SNHLY and CDR2 is FYNNEI. The CDR3 has 14 amino acids. CDR3 protein: CASRGLAGFDEQFF. The DNA of the CDR3 is TGTGCCAGTAGGGGACTAGCGGGATTTGATGAGCAGTTCTTC.

The CDR3 coding sequence is TGTGCCAGCAGCCTAACTAGCGGGTATAGCACAGATACGCAGTATTTT. Translating it yields CASSLTSGYSTDTQYF. The chain combines TRBV7-9 with TRBJ2-3, with TRBD2 identical over 9 bases. This CDR3 is 16 amino acids long. CDR1 and CDR2 (germline): SEHNR, FQNEAQ (reference sequence). The V segment lost 5 bases and the J segment 0 bases; nucleotides outside the gene matches: 6.

This clone has only a few counts. Written as DNA, the CDR3 is TGTGCCAGCGTTGGGACAGGGCTCGTAGATACGCAGTATTTT. This codes for CASVGTGLVDTQYF. This chain uses TRBV7-9 with TRBJ2-3; 9 bases agree with TRBD1. There are 14 residues in the CDR3. J gave up 5 bases and V 8 bases, and 8 bases lay outside the gene matches. Germline V gene sequence: CDR1 SEHNR, CDR2 FQNEAQ (reference sequence).

This clone was picked up one time. The chain joins TRBV7-9 to TRBJ2-1; possible D gene TRBD2, 6 bases. CDR3 length: 16 amino acids. Germline V gene data show CDR1 as SEHNR and CDR2 as FQNEAQ (reference sequence). V was pared by 3 bases and J by 2 bases, with 14 bases between. The CDR3 spells CASSFTVAEPYNEQFF. In DNA form, the CDR3 reads TGTGCCAGCAGCTTTACCGTAGCGGAGCCCTACAATGAGCAGTTCTTC.

This clone occurred once. The V gene is TRBV28, the J gene TRBJ1-3; 11 positions match TRBD1. Germline values: CDR1 MDHEN, CDR2 SYDVKM. The CDR3 runs to 14 residues. CDR3 DNA: TGTGCTGGGACAGGGGGGAACTCTGGAAACACCATATATTTT. Translation: CAGTGGNSGNTIYF. The full variable domain, in which reference TRBV28 and TRBJ1-3 provide the parts outside the CDR3, is DVKVTQSSRYLVKRTGEKVFLECVQDMDHENMFWYRQDPGLGLRLIYFSYDVKMKEKGDIPEGYSVSREKKERFSLILESASTNQTSMYLCAGTGGNSGNTIYFGEGSWLTVV.

This CDR3 is CASSSVVTSPEQYF. The CDR3 DNA follows: TGTGCCAGCAGCTCTGTAGTGACATCCCCGGAGCAGTACTTC. The chain uses TRBV5-5 and TRBJ2-7; D gene uncertain. The CDR3 sequence is 14 residues long. Germline V gene lookup returns CDR1 SGHKS and CDR2 YYEKEE (reference sequence). V was pared by 3 bases and J by 7 bases, with 17 bases between.

This sequence joins TRBV27 and TRBJ1-6; 8 nucleotides match TRBD1. The CDR3 totals 15 residues. Germline assignment: CDR1 MNHEY and CDR2 SMNVEV (reference sequence). V lost 5 bases, J lost 3 bases, and 3 bases stayed unmatched. In nucleotides, the CDR3 is TGTGCCAGCAGTAAGACAGGGGTCTATAATTCACCCCTCCACTTT. Translating it yields CASSKTGVYNSPLHF.

J is TRBJ1-5 and V is TRBV19, with a tentative D call TRBD1 (6 bases). Germline V CDR1 and CDR2: LNHDA, SQIVND (reference sequence). V dropped 3 bases and J dropped 0 bases, with 18 bases sitting between them. The CDR3 is made up of 18 amino acids. This CDR3 is CASSIQGWAHDSNQPQHF. In DNA form, the CDR3 reads TGTGCCAGTAGTATTCAGGGGTGGGCGCATGATAGCAATCAGCCCCAGCATTTT.

V and J are TRBV7-2 and TRBJ1-2, with D perhaps matching TRBD1 (5 bases). The CDR3 runs 14 residues. Germline CDR1 is SGHTA and CDR2 is FQGNSA. Trimming left V 5 bases short and J 4 bases short, with 14 bases between. The CDR3 sequence: CASSQVGGGYGYTF. The CDR3, as DNA: TGTGCCAGCAGCCAGGTCGGGGGGGGCTATGGCTACACCTTC.

This clone was detected once. J is TRBJ2-6 and V is TRBV28, with 8 bases that match TRBD1. The V segment lost 5 bases and the J segment 0 bases; nucleotides outside the gene matches: 6. CDR3 size: 17 residues. The germline CDR1 and CDR2 sequences are MDHEN and SYDVKM. The CDR3 here is CASSPGQDFSGANVLTF. CDR3 DNA sequence: TGTGCCAGCAGTCCGGGACAGGATTTCTCTGGGGCCAACGTCCTGACTTTC. Supplemented by reference TRBV28 and TRBJ2-6, the full variable domain reads DVKVTQSSRYLVKRTGEKVFLECVQDMDHENMFWYRQDPGLGLRLIYFSYDVKMKEKGDIPEGYSVSREKKERFSLILESASTNQTSMYLCASSPGQDFSGANVLTFGAGSRLTVL.

This chain joins TRBV29-1 and TRBJ1-2; D ambiguous. V lost 4 bases and J 4 bases, leaving 10 bases between the germline ends. The CDR3 is 12 amino acids. From germline, CDR1 is SQVTM and CDR2 ANQGSEA. The CDR3 sequence: CSVGGGGYGYTF. CDR3 DNA: TGCAGCGTTGGGGGAGGCGGCTATGGCTACACCTTC.

The rearrangement uses TRBV30 and TRBJ2-1; 16 bases fit TRBD2. Germline CDR1 GTSNPN, CDR2 SVGIG (reference sequence). V shed 7 bases, J shed 10 bases, and the junction held 4 bases outside the gene matches. This CDR3 is built from 13 residues. Here the CDR3 reads CALGLAGGREQFF. CDR3 in DNA: TGTGCCTTGGGACTAGCGGGAGGGCGGGAGCAGTTCTTC.

The V call is TRBV12-5, the J call TRBJ1-4; D is perhaps TRBD1 (5 bases). This CDR3 has 16 amino acids. Germline CDR1 and CDR2: LGHNT and FRNRAP. Trimming shortened V by 5 bases and J by 8 bases, and 21 bases separated the two germline ends. The CDR3: CASGQSFTGVEEKLFF. DNA for the CDR3: TGTGCTAGTGGTCAATCCTTCACGGGGGTTGAGGAAAAACTGTTTTTT.

V is TRBV6-2 or TRBV6-3 and J is TRBJ2-7, with a tentative D call TRBD1 (6 bases). V was shortened by 0 bases and J by 0 bases, with 21 bases between the two germline ends. The germline gives CDR1 MNHEY, CDR2 SVGEGT. The CDR3 runs to 19 residues. CDR3 DNA sequence: TGTGCCAGCAGTTACTCTCCAAAGACAGGCTCGGGAATCTCCTACGAGCAGTACTTC. Translation: CASSYSPKTGSGISYEQYF.

The chain links TRBV9 to TRBJ2-3; TRBD1 aligns across 7 bases. This CDR3 region has 16 residues. Germline CDR1 SGDLS, CDR2 YYNGEE. J gave up 1 base and V 5 bases, and 10 bases lay outside the gene matches. The CDR3 protein is CASRDLGQGGTDTQYF. The CDR3 coding sequence is TGTGCCAGCAGAGACCTCGGGCAGGGGGGCACAGATACGCAGTATTTT.

The chain carries TRBV7-2 and TRBJ2-1, with D unresolved. The germline V gene has CDR1 SGHTA and CDR2 FQGNSA. The CDR3 is made up of 11 amino acids. Trimming cost V 8 bases and J 9 bases, with 11 bases left between them. The CDR3 sequence is CASLGVGEQFF. Here the CDR3 DNA reads TGTGCCAGCCTAGGTGTCGGTGAGCAGTTCTTC.

The rearrangement links TRBV5-4 to TRBJ2-7, with D maybe TRBD1 (6 bases). The V gene's germline CDR1 is SGHNT and CDR2 YYREEE (reference sequence). The CDR3 has 14 residues. V was trimmed by 2 bases and J by 0 bases, leaving 9 bases between them. The CDR3 reads CASSFGDTSYEQYF. The DNA of the CDR3 is TGTGCCAGCAGCTTTGGGGACACCTCCTACGAGCAGTACTTC.